Listed below are T cell receptor beta chains from one sample, sequenced in a study of CD8+ T cells in alopecia areata. TCRdb's table, derived via immunoSEQ multiplex PCR, lists solely in-frame clones and lacks some. The sample gives some 170,000 clones, about 66% of which show up once; about an eighth is in the top ten. The sequencing used CD8+ T cells sorted from blood, collected at week 0. The receptors derive from a human donor with alopecia areata. Both conserved end residues are part of each CDR3. The D gene is left open where the match is weak. Only part of the rows carry a size: once, few, many, or a class if the clone is expanded.

. | TRBJ2-3 | . | TRBV19 | TGTGCCAGTAGTATAGCGGGGCGGAGCACAGATACGCAGTATTTT | CASSIAGRSTDTQYF
. | TRBJ1-4 | TRBD1 | TRBV6-5 | TGTGCCAGCAGCCCCGAGACAGGGGATGAAAAACTGTTTTTT | CASSPETGDEKLFF
. | TRBJ1-5 | TRBD1 | TRBV4-1 | TGCGCCAGCAGCCCCATGGGACAGGGCCATCAGCCCCAGCATTTT | CASSPMGQGHQPQHF
. | TRBJ2-5 | . | TRBV7-8 | TGTGCCAGCAGCTTAGCGGGGGCCCAGTACTTC | CASSLAGAQYF
. | TRBJ1-4 | . | TRBV9 | TGTGCCAGCAGCGTAGCAAGTGCAACTAATGAAAAACTGTTTTTT | CASSVASATNEKLFF
. | TRBJ2-7 | TRBD1 | TRBV29-1 | TGCAGCGTTAGACAGGGTGCGTACGAGCAGTACTTC | CSVRQGAYEQYF
. | TRBJ2-1 | . | TRBV4-1 | TGCGCCAGCAGCCAACACAATGAGCAGTTCTTC | CASSQHNEQFF
. | TRBJ2-1 | . | TRBV7-2 | TGTGCCAGCAGCCGAGGGCAGGGGAGTGAGCAGTTCTTC | CASSRGQGSEQFF
. | TRBJ2-2 | TRBD2 | TRBV18 | TGTGCCAGCTCAGCGACGGGACTAGCGGTGAACACCGGGGAGCTGTTTTTT | CASSATGLAVNTGELFF
. | TRBJ1-1 | . | TRBV5-1 | TGCGCCAGCAGCTTGTATTCAGCGGGGACTGAAGCTTTCTTT | CASSLYSAGTEAFF
. | TRBJ1-5 | . | TRBV18 | TGTGCCAGCTCACAGAGCCGTGGTGGTCGGGCGGATCAGCCCCAGCATTTT | CASSQSRGGRADQPQHF
. | TRBJ2-7 | . | TRBV29-1 | TGCAGCGCGACTGGAAAGGGTATCGGCTCCTACGAGCAGTACTTC | CSATGKGIGSYEQYF
. | TRBJ2-2 | . | TRBV5-6 | TGTGCCAGCAGCCCGACTCTTACCGGGGAGCTGTTTTTT | CASSPTLTGELFF
. | TRBJ2-4 | . | TRBV5-1 | TGCGCCAGCAGCCCGGACGTGAAGCTAGCCAAAAACATTCAGTACTTC | CASSPDVKLAKNIQYF
few | TRBJ1-5 | TRBD1 | TRBV12-5 | TGTGCTAGTGGCGGAGACAGGGCCCCGAGGGGTAATCAGCCCCAGCATTTT | CASGGDRAPRGNQPQHF
. | TRBJ2-3 | . | TRBV18 | TGTGCCAGCTCCCTTTGGGGGCCAGATACGCAGTATTTT | CASSLWGPDTQYF
. | TRBJ2-5 | . | TRBV18 | TGTGCCAGCTCACCTGCTGACAGAAGTCTTTTTGGGGAGACCCAGTACTTC | CASSPADRSLFGETQYF
. | TRBJ1-3 | . | TRBV9 | TGTGCCAGCAGCGTAGGGGGAGGAACTGGAAACACCATATATTTT | CASSVGGGTGNTIYF
. | TRBJ1-1 | . | TRBV29-1 | TGCAGCGTCGGAACAGGGAACACTGAAGCTTTCTTT | CSVGTGNTEAFF
. | TRBJ1-1 | . | TRBV19 | TGTGCCAGTAGTTTTGGGTCCGAAGCTTTCTTT | CASSFGSEAFF
. | TRBJ2-1 | TRBD2 | TRBV4-1 | TGCGCCAGCGGGGGGGAGTCCCTGACCTCATACAATGAGCAGTTCTTC | CASGGESLTSYNEQFF
. | TRBJ2-5 | TRBD1 | TRBV5-6 | TGTGCCAGCAGCGTCGCAGGGGGCCAATTGGAGACCCAGTACTTC | CASSVAGGQLETQYF
. | TRBJ1-1 | . | TRBV9 | TGTGCCAGCAGCGTCCGAGGGGGGTTCACTGAAGCTTTCTTT | CASSVRGGFTEAFF
once | TRBJ2-1 | TRBD1 | TRBV29-1 | TGCAGCGTTCAACCGGGACAGGGTCAGAATGAGCAGTTCTTC | CSVQPGQGQNEQFF
. | TRBJ1-1 | . | TRBV2 | TGTGCCACGTCAAAGGGGCCTGAAGCTTTCTTT | CATSKGPEAFF
. | TRBJ1-6 | TRBD1 | TRBV28 | TGTGCCAGCAGTTTCCAGCAGGGGGGTAATTCACCCCTCCACTTT | CASSFQQGGNSPLHF
. | TRBJ1-2 | . | TRBV5-1 | TGCGCCAGCAGCTATGCTCAGGGCCGGGGCTACACCTTC | CASSYAQGRGYTF
. | TRBJ2-3 | . | TRBV23-1 | TGCGCCAGCCCCCCGGGGCCAAGCACAGATACGCAGTATTTT | CASPPGPSTDTQYF
. | TRBJ2-7 | . | TRBV29-1 | TGCAGCGTTGTAGGGGGGGAGCCTCGCTCTGAGCAGTACTTC | CSVVGGEPRSEQYF
few | TRBJ1-2 | TRBD1 | TRBV20-1 | TGCAGTGCTTCAGGGGGCGATGGCTACACCTTC | CSASGGDGYTF
. | TRBJ2-4 | . | TRBV27 | TGTGCCAGCAGTTTATCGAAGGGACACTTAGCCAAAAACATTCAGTACTTC | CASSLSKGHLAKNIQYF
. | TRBJ2-3 | . | TRBV12-5 | TGTGCTAGTGGTTACACAGATACGCAGTATTTT | CASGYTDTQYF
. | TRBJ2-7 | . | TRBV30 | TGTGCCTGGAGTGTAGGGGGGTGGGAGCAGTACTTC | CAWSVGGWEQYF
. | TRBJ2-7 | TRBD2 | TRBV13 | TGTGCCAGCCGAGGCGCGGGGGGCAGCTACGAGCAGTACTTC | CASRGAGGSYEQYF
few | TRBJ1-2 | . | TRBV2 | TGTGCCAGCTGGGCCTCGACGACAGGTACTAACTATGGCTACACCTTC | CASWASTTGTNYGYTF
. | TRBJ2-5 | . | TRBV19 | TGTGCCAGTAGTATAGGTGACACGCAAGAGACCCAGTACTTC | CASSIGDTQETQYF
. | TRBJ2-1 | TRBD2 | TRBV19 | TGTGCCAGTTCCTCTAGCGGGGATTCCTGCAATGAGCAGTTCTTC | CASSSSGDSCNEQFF
. | TRBJ1-2 | . | TRBV29-1 | TGCAGCGTTGAAGGGCGACAGAACTATGGCTACACCTTC | CSVEGRQNYGYTF
once | TRBJ1-6 | . | TRBV10-3 | TGTGCCATCAGTGATCAGGCCCAACCTAATTCACCCCTCCACTTT | CAISDQAQPNSPLHF
. | TRBJ1-4 | . | TRBV30 | TGTGCCTGGGCGGGGACTAATGAAAAACTGTTTTTT | CAWAGTNEKLFF
once | TRBJ1-2 | . | TRBV27 | TGTGCCAGCAGCCTACGTGTGGGACGTTATGGCTACACCTTC | CASSLRVGRYGYTF